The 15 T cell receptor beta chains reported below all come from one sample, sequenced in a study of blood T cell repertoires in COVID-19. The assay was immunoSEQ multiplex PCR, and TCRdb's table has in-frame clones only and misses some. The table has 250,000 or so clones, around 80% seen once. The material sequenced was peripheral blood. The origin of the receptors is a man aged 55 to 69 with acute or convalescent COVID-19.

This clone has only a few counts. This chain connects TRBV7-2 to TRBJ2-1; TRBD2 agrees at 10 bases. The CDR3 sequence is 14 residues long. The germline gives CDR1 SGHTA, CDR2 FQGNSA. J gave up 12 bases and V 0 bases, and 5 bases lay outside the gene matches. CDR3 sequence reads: CASSLALAGETQFF. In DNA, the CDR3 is TGTGCCAGCAGCTTAGCCCTAGCGGGGGAGACGCAGTTCTTC.

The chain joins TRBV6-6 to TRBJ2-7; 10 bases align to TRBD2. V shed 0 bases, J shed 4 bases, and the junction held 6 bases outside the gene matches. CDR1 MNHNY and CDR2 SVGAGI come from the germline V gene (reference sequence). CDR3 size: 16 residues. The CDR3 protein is CASSYSGASGGYEQYF. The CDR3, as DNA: TGTGCCAGCAGTTACTCGGGGGCTAGCGGGGGTTACGAGCAGTACTTC.

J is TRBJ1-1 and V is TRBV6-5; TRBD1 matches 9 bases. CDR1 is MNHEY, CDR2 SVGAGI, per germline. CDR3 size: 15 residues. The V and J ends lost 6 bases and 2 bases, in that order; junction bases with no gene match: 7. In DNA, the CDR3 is TGTGCCAGCAGGCGGGACAGGGCTATTAACACTGAAGCTTTCTTT. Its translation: CASRRDRAINTEAFF.

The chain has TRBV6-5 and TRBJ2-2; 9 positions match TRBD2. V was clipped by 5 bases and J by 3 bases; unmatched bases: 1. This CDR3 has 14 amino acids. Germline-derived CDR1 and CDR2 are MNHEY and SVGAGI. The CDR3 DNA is TGTGCCAGCAGTCTAGCGGGGTACACCGGGGAGCTGTTTTTT. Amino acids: CASSLAGYTGELFF.

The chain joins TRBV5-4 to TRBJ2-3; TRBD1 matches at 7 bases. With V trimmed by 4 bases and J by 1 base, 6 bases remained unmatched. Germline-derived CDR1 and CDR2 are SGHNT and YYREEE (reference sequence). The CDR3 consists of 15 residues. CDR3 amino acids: CASSPPGQRTDTQYF. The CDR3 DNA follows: TGTGCCAGCAGCCCCCCGGGACAGCGCACAGATACGCAGTATTTT.

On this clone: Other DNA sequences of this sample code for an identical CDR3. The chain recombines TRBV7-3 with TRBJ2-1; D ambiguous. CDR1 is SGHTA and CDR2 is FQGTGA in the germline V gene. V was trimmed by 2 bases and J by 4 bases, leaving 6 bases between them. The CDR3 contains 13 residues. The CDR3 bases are TGTGCCAGCAGCTTATCCAGTTACAATGAGCAGTTCTTC. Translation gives CASSLSSYNEQFF.

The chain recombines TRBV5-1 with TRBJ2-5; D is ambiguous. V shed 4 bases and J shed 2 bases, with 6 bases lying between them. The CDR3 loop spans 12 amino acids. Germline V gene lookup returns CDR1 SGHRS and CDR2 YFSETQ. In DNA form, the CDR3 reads TGCGCCAGCAGCCCAGTGCAAGAGACCCAGTACTTC. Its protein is CASSPVQETQYF.

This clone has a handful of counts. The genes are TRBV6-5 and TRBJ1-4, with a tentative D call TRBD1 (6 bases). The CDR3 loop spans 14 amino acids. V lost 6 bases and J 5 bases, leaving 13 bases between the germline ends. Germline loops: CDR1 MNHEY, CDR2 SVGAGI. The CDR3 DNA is TGTGCCAGCAGGTCAACAGGGATGAATGAAAAACTGTTTTTT. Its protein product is CASRSTGMNEKLFF.

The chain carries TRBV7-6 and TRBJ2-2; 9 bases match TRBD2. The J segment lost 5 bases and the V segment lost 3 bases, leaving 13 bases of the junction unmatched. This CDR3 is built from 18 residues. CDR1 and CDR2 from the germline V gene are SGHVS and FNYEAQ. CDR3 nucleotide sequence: TGTGCCAGCAGCTTTCGAACGGCGGGAGGGCCGGGGACCGGGGAGCTGTTTTTT. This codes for CASSFRTAGGPGTGELFF.

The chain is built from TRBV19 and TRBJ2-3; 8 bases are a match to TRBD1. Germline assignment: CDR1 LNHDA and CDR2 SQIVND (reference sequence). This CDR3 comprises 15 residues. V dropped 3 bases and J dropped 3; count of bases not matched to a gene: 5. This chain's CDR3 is CASSIRQGQTDTQYF. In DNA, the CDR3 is TGTGCCAGTAGTATCAGACAGGGGCAGACAGATACGCAGTATTTT.

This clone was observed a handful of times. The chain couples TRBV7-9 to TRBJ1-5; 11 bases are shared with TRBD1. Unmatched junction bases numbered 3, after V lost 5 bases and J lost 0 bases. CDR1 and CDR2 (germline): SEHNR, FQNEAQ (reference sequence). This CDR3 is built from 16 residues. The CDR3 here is CASSTGTGGSNQPQHF. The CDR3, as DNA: TGTGCCAGCAGCACCGGGACAGGGGGTAGCAATCAGCCCCAGCATTTT.

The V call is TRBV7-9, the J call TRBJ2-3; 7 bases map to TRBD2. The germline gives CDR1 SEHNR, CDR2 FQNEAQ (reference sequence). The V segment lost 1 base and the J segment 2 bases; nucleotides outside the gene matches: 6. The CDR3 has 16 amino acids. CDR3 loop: CASSLGGLGPTDTQYF. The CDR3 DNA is TGTGCCAGCAGCTTAGGTGGACTAGGCCCCACAGATACGCAGTATTTT.

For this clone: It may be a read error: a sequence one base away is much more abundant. The CDR3 DNA sequence: TGTGCCAGCAGCCCCGGTACGAACACTGAAGCTTTCTTT. It specifies CASSPGTNTEAFF. The V call is TRBV7-9, the J call TRBJ1-1; D is undetermined. The V end lost 5 bases, the J end lost 1 base, and 8 bases lay between the germline ends. Germline loops: CDR1 SEHNR, CDR2 FQNEAQ (reference sequence). CDR3 length equals 13 residues.

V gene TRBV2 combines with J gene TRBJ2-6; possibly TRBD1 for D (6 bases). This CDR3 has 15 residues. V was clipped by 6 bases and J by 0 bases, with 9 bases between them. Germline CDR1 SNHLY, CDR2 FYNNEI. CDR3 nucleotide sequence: TGTGCCAGCAGCCAAGGGGGCTCTGGGGCCAACGTCCTGACTTTC. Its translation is CASSQGGSGANVLTF.

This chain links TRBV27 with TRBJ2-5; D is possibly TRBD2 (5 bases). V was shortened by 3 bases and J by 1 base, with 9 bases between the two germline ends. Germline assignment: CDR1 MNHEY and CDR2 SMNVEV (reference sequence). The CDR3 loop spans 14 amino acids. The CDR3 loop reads CASSFLSAQETQYF. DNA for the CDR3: TGTGCCAGCAGTTTCCTTAGCGCCCAAGAGACCCAGTACTTC.